This is a list of T cell receptor beta chains from one sample in a study of blood T cell repertoires in COVID-19. Assay used: immunoSEQ multiplex PCR; TCRdb lists only in-frame clones, some missing. The sample lists some 200,000 clones, approximately 82% seen once, with approximately 6.9% in the top ten. Sequencing used peripheral blood. These receptors all stem from a human donor with acute or convalescent COVID-19. The donor label of this sample is uncertain. Each CDR3 is given with its conserved first and last residue. A D gene is named only where the DNA matches it firmly. Clone size appears in some rows only: once, few, many, or a class for an expanded clone.

size: few
D: TRBD2
V: TRBV20-1
J: TRBJ2-1
CDR3: CSASLQSGRAYEQFF
DNA: TGCAGTGCTAGTTTACAAAGCGGGAGGGCTTATGAGCAGTTCTTC

size: .
D: TRBD2
V: TRBV18
J: TRBJ2-1
CDR3: CASSEQGPGTSGSNEQFF
DNA: TGTGCCAGCTCAGAACAGGGACCCGGGACTAGCGGGAGTAATGAGCAGTTCTTC

size: .
D: .
V: TRBV6-5
J: TRBJ2-6
CDR3: CASSYGHSGANVLTF
DNA: TGTGCCAGCAGTTATGGGCACTCTGGGGCCAACGTCCTGACTTTC

size: .
D: TRBD2
V: TRBV27
J: TRBJ2-1
CDR3: CASSLGYSGRAPGGRNEQFF
DNA: TGTGCCAGCAGTTTAGGGTATAGCGGGAGGGCGCCAGGAGGTAGGAATGAGCAGTTCTTC

size: many
D: .
V: TRBV6-5
J: TRBJ1-1
CDR3: CASAQGWGQNTEAFF
DNA: TGTGCCAGCGCCCAGGGGTGGGGGCAGAACACTGAAGCTTTCTTT

size: .
D: TRBD1
V: TRBV5-4
J: TRBJ2-7
CDR3: CASSLGGQGAYEQYF
DNA: TGTGCCAGCAGCTTGGGGGGACAGGGCGCCTACGAGCAGTACTTC

size: .
D: .
V: TRBV28
J: TRBJ2-7
CDR3: CASSFGGRAYEQYF
DNA: TGTGCCAGCAGTTTCGGAGGGCGGGCCTACGAGCAGTACTTC

size: .
D: .
V: TRBV29-1
J: TRBJ2-6
CDR3: CSVGGQISGANVLTF
DNA: TGCAGCGTTGGCGGACAGATCTCTGGGGCCAACGTCCTGACTTTC

size: once
D: TRBD1
V: TRBV6-2/TRBV6-3
J: TRBJ1-1
CDR3: CASSYRDRLNTEAFF
DNA: TGTGCCAGCAGTTACCGGGACAGATTGAACACTGAAGCTTTCTTT

size: .
D: TRBD1
V: TRBV30
J: TRBJ2-7
CDR3: CAWTRQGTEQYF
DNA: TGTGCCTGGACGCGACAGGGGACCGAGCAGTACTTC

size: .
D: .
V: TRBV27
J: TRBJ2-5
CDR3: CASSPTQTEQETQYF
DNA: TGTGCCAGCAGCCCCACTCAGACAGAACAAGAGACCCAGTACTTC

size: .
D: .
V: TRBV24-1
J: TRBJ2-7
CDR3: CATATGKRHAGEQYF
DNA: TGTGCCACCGCTACGGGTAAGCGGCATGCGGGGGAGCAGTACTTC

size: .
D: .
V: TRBV7-2
J: TRBJ2-1
CDR3: CASSLIADSSYNEQFF
DNA: TGTGCCAGCAGCTTAATAGCGGATAGCTCCTACAATGAGCAGTTCTTC

size: .
D: TRBD1
V: TRBV5-8
J: TRBJ1-5
CDR3: CASGDRFSNQPQHF
DNA: TGTGCCAGCGGGGACAGATTTAGCAATCAGCCCCAGCATTTT

size: .
D: .
V: TRBV27
J: TRBJ2-1
CDR3: CASRPGVARNEQFF
DNA: TGTGCCAGCAGGCCGGGGGTAGCGAGAAATGAGCAGTTCTTC

size: .
D: .
V: TRBV11-3
J: TRBJ1-1
CDR3: CASSLGGDEAFF
DNA: TGTGCCAGCAGCTTAGGCGGGGATGAAGCTTTCTTT

size: few
D: .
V: TRBV19
J: TRBJ1-5
CDR3: CASSSTTGSNQPQHF
DNA: TGTGCCAGTAGTAGTACAACAGGGAGCAATCAGCCCCAGCATTTT

size: .
D: .
V: TRBV6-5
J: TRBJ2-7
CDR3: CASSYPTGIRPYEQYF
DNA: TGTGCCAGTAGTTACCCTACAGGGATCAGGCCCTACGAGCAGTACTTC

size: few
D: .
V: TRBV12-3/TRBV12-4
J: TRBJ2-2
CDR3: CASSLSLVGELFF
DNA: TGTGCCAGCAGTTTATCTCTCGTAGGGGAGCTGTTTTTT

size: .
D: .
V: TRBV12-3/TRBV12-4
J: TRBJ1-5
CDR3: CASTLERQPQHF
DNA: TGTGCCAGCACCCTGGAGAGGCAGCCCCAGCATTTT

size: .
D: TRBD1
V: TRBV7-2
J: TRBJ2-7
CDR3: CASSTRTGNSYEQYF
DNA: TGTGCCAGCAGCACACGGACAGGCAACTCCTACGAGCAGTACTTC

size: .
D: TRBD2
V: TRBV3-1/TRBV3-2
J: TRBJ2-7
CDR3: CASSGSSGLSSPYEQYF
DNA: TGTGCCAGCAGCGGTTCTTCGGGACTATCATCCCCCTACGAGCAGTACTTC

size: .
D: TRBD1
V: TRBV5-4
J: TRBJ2-2
CDR3: CASSSGTGGRTGELFF
DNA: TGTGCCAGCAGCTCCGGGACAGGGGGTAGAACCGGGGAGCTGTTTTTT

size: .
D: TRBD1
V: TRBV2
J: TRBJ1-5
CDR3: CASRGDSSNQPQHF
DNA: TGTGCCAGCAGGGGGGACAGTTCCAATCAGCCCCAGCATTTT

size: once
D: TRBD1
V: TRBV30
J: TRBJ2-7
CDR3: CAWSGQGGDQYF
DNA: TGTGCCTGGAGTGGACAGGGTGGTGATCAGTACTTC

size: many
D: TRBD1
V: TRBV5-1
J: TRBJ2-2
CDR3: CASSPGGLNTGELFF
DNA: TGCGCCAGCAGCCCAGGGGGCCTGAACACCGGGGAGCTGTTTTTT

size: .
D: TRBD1
V: TRBV28
J: TRBJ2-1
CDR3: CASSSSGTVVYNEQFF
DNA: TGTGCCAGCAGCTCCTCCGGGACAGTAGTATACAATGAGCAGTTCTTC

size: .
D: TRBD2
V: TRBV14
J: TRBJ2-1
CDR3: CASSHPTSGAYNEQFF
DNA: TGTGCCAGCAGCCATCCGACTAGCGGGGCATACAATGAGCAGTTCTTC

size: .
D: TRBD1
V: TRBV18
J: TRBJ1-1
CDR3: CASSTGQGGKVTEAFF
DNA: TGTGCCAGCTCAACGGGACAGGGGGGCAAGGTCACTGAAGCTTTCTTT

size: few
D: .
V: TRBV7-2
J: TRBJ1-5
CDR3: CASSLGVQGQPQHF
DNA: TGTGCCAGCAGCTTAGGAGTCCAGGGTCAGCCCCAGCATTTT

size: .
D: .
V: TRBV9
J: TRBJ2-5
CDR3: CASSVGGGQAGETQYF
DNA: TGTGCCAGCAGCGTAGGCGGGGGACAGGCGGGAGAGACCCAGTACTTC

size: .
D: .
V: TRBV24-1
J: TRBJ2-3
CDR3: CATSDPGRGDTQYF
DNA: TGTGCCACCAGTGATCCAGGACGGGGAGATACGCAGTATTTT

size: once
D: TRBD1
V: TRBV29-1
J: TRBJ2-7
CDR3: CSIRDRVDEQYF
DNA: TGCAGCATCCGGGACAGGGTGGACGAGCAGTACTTC

size: .
D: .
V: TRBV5-1
J: TRBJ2-2
CDR3: CASSLVAANTGELFF
DNA: TGCGCCAGCAGCTTGGTGGCGGCGAACACCGGGGAGCTGTTTTTT

size: few
D: .
V: TRBV7-3
J: TRBJ2-2
CDR3: CASRGTSQGGELFF
DNA: TGTGCCAGCCGTGGGACTTCGCAGGGCGGGGAGCTGTTTTTT

size: .
D: .
V: TRBV7-9
J: TRBJ1-1
CDR3: CASSLDTNTEAFF
DNA: TGTGCCAGCAGCTTAGACACGAACACTGAAGCTTTCTTT

size: few
D: TRBD1
V: TRBV19
J: TRBJ1-6
CDR3: CASSISGTDNSPLHF
DNA: TGTGCCAGTAGTATATCCGGGACAGATAATTCACCCCTCCACTTT

size: .
D: TRBD2
V: TRBV7-2
J: TRBJ2-5
CDR3: CASSSGTSGYTQYF
DNA: TGTGCCAGCAGCTCCGGGACTAGCGGGTACACCCAGTACTTC

size: .
D: TRBD2
V: TRBV7-9
J: TRBJ2-1
CDR3: CASSLTSGRAGEQFF
DNA: TGTGCCAGCAGCTTGACTAGCGGGAGGGCGGGTGAGCAGTTCTTC

size: .
D: .
V: TRBV6-5
J: TRBJ1-3
CDR3: CASMTTSGNTIYF
DNA: TGTGCCAGCATGACTACCTCTGGAAACACCATATATTTT

size: .
D: .
V: TRBV28
J: TRBJ1-5
CDR3: CASSGTHNQPQHF
DNA: TGTGCCAGCTCCGGGACACACAATCAGCCCCAGCATTTT